This T cell receptor (beta chain) came from a study of blood T cells in healthy people across ages. The CDR3 totals 16 residues. The second PCR ran roughly 6 to 11 cycles with a sample-barcoded 5' primer and J-beta primers. TCRdb re-derived calls from the 5' RACE reads in MiXCR, one entry per CDR3 protein. The repertoire has 600,000 to 1,000,000 distinct CDR3 sequences, roughly 64% of them found once; the top ten carry about 20%. This receptor was identified in a man younger than 45 in good health. V and J are TRBV21-1 and TRBJ2-3; the table's TRBD1 call for D was not verified on the DNA. TRBV21-1 represents a pseudogene. What was sequenced was blood. This CDR3 is CASSKEARQGWTAQYF. Here the CDR3 DNA reads TGTGCCAGCAGCAAAGAAGCGAGACAGGGGTGGACGGCGCAGTATTTT.